Sequencing of this TCR beta chain was carried out in a study of cytomegalovirus exposure and HLA in healthy donors. Whole-study results and caveats: Listed as cytomegalovirus-associated were 150 to 200 TCR beta chains. HLA allele associations emerged for about 16,000 TCR beta sequences in a later analysis, at 0.05 false discovery rate.

As regards this clone: Its antigen is unidentified.

These donors, healthy bone marrow donors, were studied. PCR employed 60 Vbeta and 13 Jbeta primers. Generated by immunoSEQ multiplex PCR, the TCRdb table keeps only in-frame clones and is missing some. The repertoire holds around 150,000 clones, with about four fifths as singletons. Trimming left V 5 bases short and J 3 bases short, with 12 bases between. The CDR3 consists of 14 residues. Germline CDR1 reads MNHEY; CDR2 reads SMNVEV (reference sequence). Sequencing was done on a sample of PBMCs. This clonotype was sampled from a woman in her forties or fifties in good health and CMV-seronegative. The chain combines TRBV27 with TRBJ2-3; TRBD1 might be the D (5 bases). The CDR3 DNA reads TGTGCCAGCAGTATAGACAGCTATACAGATACGCAGTATTTT. Translation: CASSIDSYTDTQYF.